This T cell receptor (beta chain) stems from a study of blood T cell repertoires in COVID-19. Study in general: Samples taken during acute and convalescent COVID-19 were collected in the United States, Italy and Spain. T cells, B-cell-depleted T cells, or PBMCs supplied cDNA or gDNA.

In the study's own analysis: Quantification of nucleated cells was approximated via reference gene primer amplification. Profiling relied on immunoSEQ multiplex PCR, and the TCRdb table lists in-frame clones only, not all of them. The DNA was the basis for D and trimming; V, J and clone size are from that table. The sample includes about 210,000 clones, approximately 84% of them seen just once. CDR1 is LGHDT, CDR2 YNNKEL, per germline (reference sequence). The ends were cut back, 0 bases at V and 5 bases at J, with 11 bases in the middle. The CDR3 sequence is 14 residues long. In this sample, this clone turned up once.

The TCR comes from a woman in her 50s with active or convalescent COVID-19. The chain is built from TRBV3-1 (or the pseudogene TRBV3-2) and TRBJ2-7, with D perhaps matching TRBD1 (6 bases). What was sequenced was peripheral blood. CDR3 amino acids: CASSQEWTDNEQYF. CDR3 sequence (DNA): TGTGCCAGCAGCCAAGAGTGGACAGACAACGAGCAGTACTTC.